This T cell receptor (beta chain) was identified during a study of identical twins. From the 5' RACE reads, TCRdb called clonotypes with MiXCR, one entry per CDR3 protein. The sample lists roughly 250,000 distinct CDR3 sequences; around an eighth were seen once. This clonotype was counted many times. Its antigen is undetermined. V was pared by 6 bases and J by 11 bases, with 13 bases between. Germline CDR1 reads SGHVS; CDR2 reads FQNEAQ. This CDR3 region has 12 residues. Broader study findings: Instead of following the same donors, the conclusions were based on cross-sectional statistical analysis. Beta out-of-frame twin sharing showed a weaker excess. Modelling underestimated the level of out-of-frame TCR alpha sharing observed in monozygotic twins.

The origin of this receptor is a woman younger than 30 in good health. Sequenced input: memory (CD45RO+) T cells sorted from blood. This chain connects TRBV7-8 to TRBJ1-4; D is ambiguous. CDR3 sequence: CASSLTASKLFF. The CDR3 nucleotides are TGTGCCAGCAGTCTCACGGCCAGTAAACTGTTTTTT.